This T cell receptor beta chain originates from a study of shared clonotypes between healthy human individuals. Across the study: Donors were two women and a few men aged 18 to 49.

About this clone itself: Its matching antigen is unknown.

Only in-frame clones appear in the TCRdb table, and some are missing; sequencing was by immunoSEQ multiplex PCR. This table has hundreds of thousands of clones, 74% appearing once. The investigators split CD4+ cells into a CD45RA+ naive subset and a CD45RA-negative memory subset. Overall study findings and caveats: The diversity represented, both genetic and in exposure history, was limited by few donors. Rarefaction showed that sequencing of sorted subsets was incomplete (despite large depth).

V lost 5 bases and J lost 7, with 15 bases in between. CDR3 length: 14 amino acids. Germline assignment: CDR1 MDHEN and CDR2 SYDVKM. This chain uses TRBV28 with TRBJ1-5; D uncertain. The sequenced sample was memory CD4+ T cells sorted from blood. Subset: CD45RA-negative fraction. The receptor was derived from a woman younger than 45 in good health. CDR3 in amino acids: CASSAYGSRQPQHF. CDR3 bases: TGTGCCAGCAGTGCTTACGGATCAAGGCAGCCCCAGCATTTT. Full variable domain (outside the CDR3, taken from reference TRBV28 and TRBJ1-5): DVKVTQSSRYLVKRTGEKVFLECVQDMDHENMFWYRQDPGLGLRLIYFSYDVKMKEKGDIPEGYSVSREKKERFSLILESASTNQTSMYLCASSAYGSRQPQHFGDGTRLSIL.